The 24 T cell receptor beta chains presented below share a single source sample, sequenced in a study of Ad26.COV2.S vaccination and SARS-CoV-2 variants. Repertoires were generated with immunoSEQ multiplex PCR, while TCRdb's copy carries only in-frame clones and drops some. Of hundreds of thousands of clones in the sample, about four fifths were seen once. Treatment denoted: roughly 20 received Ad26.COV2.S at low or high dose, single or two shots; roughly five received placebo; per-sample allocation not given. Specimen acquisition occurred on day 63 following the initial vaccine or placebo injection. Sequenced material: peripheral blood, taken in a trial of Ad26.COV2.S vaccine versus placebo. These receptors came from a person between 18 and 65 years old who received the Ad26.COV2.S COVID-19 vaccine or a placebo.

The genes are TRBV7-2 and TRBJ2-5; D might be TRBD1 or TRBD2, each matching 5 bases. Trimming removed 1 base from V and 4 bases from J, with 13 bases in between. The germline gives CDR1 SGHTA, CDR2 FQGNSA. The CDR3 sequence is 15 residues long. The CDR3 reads CASSLGRGLGETQYF. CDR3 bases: TGTGCCAGCAGCTTAGGCCGGGGCCTGGGAGAGACCCAGTACTTC.

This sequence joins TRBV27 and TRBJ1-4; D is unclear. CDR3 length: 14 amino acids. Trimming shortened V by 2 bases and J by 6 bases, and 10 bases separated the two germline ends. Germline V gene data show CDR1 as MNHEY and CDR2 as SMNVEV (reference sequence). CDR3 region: CASSLTRVDEKLFF. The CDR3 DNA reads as TGTGCCAGCAGTTTAACAAGGGTTGATGAAAAACTGTTTTTT. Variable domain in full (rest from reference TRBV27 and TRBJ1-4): EAQVTQNPRYLITVTGKKLTVTCSQNMNHEYMSWYRQDPGLGLRQIYYSMNVEVTDKGDVPEGYKVSRKEKRNFPLILESPSPNQTSLYFCASSLTRVDEKLFFGSGTQLSVL.

The CDR3: CASSPHPRTVGYTF. For the CDR3, the DNA is TGTGCCAGCAGTCCTCATCCCAGGACAGTTGGCTACACCTTC. The rearrangement links TRBV11-2 to TRBJ1-2; tentatively, D is TRBD1 (6 bases). CDR3 length: 14 amino acids. Between the trimmed V and J ends, which lost 6 bases and 7 bases, there was a span of 18 bases. Germline loops: CDR1 SGHAT, CDR2 FQNNGV.

CDR3 coding DNA: TGTGCCAGCAGCCAAGATGGCCTAGCTTGGGGGCAGTTCTTC. It translates to CASSQDGLAWGQFF. The chain combines TRBV4-2 with TRBJ2-1, with D perhaps matching TRBD2 (5 bases). CDR1 LGHNA and CDR2 YNFKEQ come from the germline V gene. Trimming pared 0 bases from V and 12 bases from J, leaving 15 bases between. The CDR3 has 14 residues.

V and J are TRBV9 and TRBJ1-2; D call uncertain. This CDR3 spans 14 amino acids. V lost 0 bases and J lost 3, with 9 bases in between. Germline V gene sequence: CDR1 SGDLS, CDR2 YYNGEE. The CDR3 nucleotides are TGTGCCAGCAGCGTAGGGGGTTGGGACTATGGCTACACCTTC. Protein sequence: CASSVGGWDYGYTF.

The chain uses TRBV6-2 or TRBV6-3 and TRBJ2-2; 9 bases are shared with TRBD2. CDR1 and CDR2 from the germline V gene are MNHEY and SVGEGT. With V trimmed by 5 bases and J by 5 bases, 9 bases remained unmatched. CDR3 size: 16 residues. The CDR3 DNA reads TGTGCCAGCAGTCGGATGACTAGCGGAAAGACCGGGGAGCTGTTTTTT. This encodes CASSRMTSGKTGELFF.

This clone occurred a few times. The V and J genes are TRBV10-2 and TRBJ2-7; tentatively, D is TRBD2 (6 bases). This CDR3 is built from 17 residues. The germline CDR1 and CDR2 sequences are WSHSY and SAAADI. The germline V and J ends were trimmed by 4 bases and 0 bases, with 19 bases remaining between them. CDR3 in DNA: TGCGCCAGCAGTGCATACACCGGGAGCACAAACTCCTACGAGCAGTACTTC. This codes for CASSAYTGSTNSYEQYF.

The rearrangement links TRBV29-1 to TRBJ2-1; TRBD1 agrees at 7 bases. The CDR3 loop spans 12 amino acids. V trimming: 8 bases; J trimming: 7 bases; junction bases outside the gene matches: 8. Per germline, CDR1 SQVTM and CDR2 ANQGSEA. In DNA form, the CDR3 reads TGCAGCTCTGAGGGCAGGGGGAATGAGCAGTTCTTC. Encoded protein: CSSEGRGNEQFF.

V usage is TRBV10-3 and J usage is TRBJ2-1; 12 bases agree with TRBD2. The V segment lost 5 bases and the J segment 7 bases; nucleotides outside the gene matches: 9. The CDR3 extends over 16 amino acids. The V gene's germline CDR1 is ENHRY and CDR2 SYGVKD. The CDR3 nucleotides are TGTGCCATCAGTCCCCCTAGCGGGAGGGATTCTAATGAGCAGTTCTTC. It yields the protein CAISPPSGRDSNEQFF.

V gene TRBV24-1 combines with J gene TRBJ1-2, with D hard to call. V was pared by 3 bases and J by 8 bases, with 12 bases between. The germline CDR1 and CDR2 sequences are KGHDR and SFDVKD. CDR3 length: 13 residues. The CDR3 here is CATSDRGGKGYTF. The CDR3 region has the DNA TGTGCCACCAGTGATCGCGGAGGGAAAGGCTACACCTTC.

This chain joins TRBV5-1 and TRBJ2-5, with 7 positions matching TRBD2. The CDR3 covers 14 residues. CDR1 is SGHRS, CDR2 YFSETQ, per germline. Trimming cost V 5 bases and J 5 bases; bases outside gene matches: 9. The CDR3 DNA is TGCGCCAGCAGTCTCCGGGGGGTAGGGGAGACCCAGTACTTC. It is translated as CASSLRGVGETQYF.

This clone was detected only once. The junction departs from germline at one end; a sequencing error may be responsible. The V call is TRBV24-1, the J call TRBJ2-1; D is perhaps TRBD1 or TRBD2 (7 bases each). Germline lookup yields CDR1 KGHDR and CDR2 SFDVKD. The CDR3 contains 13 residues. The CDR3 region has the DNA TGTGCGACCAGGGGGGGGGCCTACAATGAGCAGTTCTTC. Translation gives CATRGGAYNEQFF.

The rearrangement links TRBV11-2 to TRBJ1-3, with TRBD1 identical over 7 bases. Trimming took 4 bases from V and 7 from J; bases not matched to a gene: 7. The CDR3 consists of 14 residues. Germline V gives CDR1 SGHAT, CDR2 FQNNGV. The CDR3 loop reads CASSSHRGGNTIYF. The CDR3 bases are TGTGCCAGCAGCTCACACAGGGGCGGGAACACCATATATTTT.

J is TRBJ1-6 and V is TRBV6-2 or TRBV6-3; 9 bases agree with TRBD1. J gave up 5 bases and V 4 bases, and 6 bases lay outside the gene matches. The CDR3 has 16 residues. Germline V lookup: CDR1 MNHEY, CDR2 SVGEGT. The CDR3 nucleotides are TGTGCCAGCAGTTCGGACAGGGGAAAAAATAATTCACCCCTCCACTTT. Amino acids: CASSSDRGKNNSPLHF.

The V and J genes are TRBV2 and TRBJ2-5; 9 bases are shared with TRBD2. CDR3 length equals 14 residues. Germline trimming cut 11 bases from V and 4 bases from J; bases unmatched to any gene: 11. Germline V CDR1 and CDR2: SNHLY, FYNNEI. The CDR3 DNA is TGTGCCTCCCTTAGCGGGAGATCCCGAGAGACCCAGTACTTC. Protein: CASLSGRSRETQYF.

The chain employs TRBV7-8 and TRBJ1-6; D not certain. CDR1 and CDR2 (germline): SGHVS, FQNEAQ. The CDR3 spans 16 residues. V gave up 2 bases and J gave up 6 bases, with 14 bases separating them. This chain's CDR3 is CASSLSVGQANSPLHF. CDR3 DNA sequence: TGTGCCAGCAGCTTATCGGTCGGCCAGGCTAATTCACCCCTCCACTTT.

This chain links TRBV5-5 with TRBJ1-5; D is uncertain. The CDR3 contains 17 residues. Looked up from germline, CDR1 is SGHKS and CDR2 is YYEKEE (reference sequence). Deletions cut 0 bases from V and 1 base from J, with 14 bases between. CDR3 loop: CASSLGIERRSNQPQHF. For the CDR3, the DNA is TGTGCCAGCAGCTTGGGCATTGAGCGAAGGAGCAATCAGCCCCAGCATTTT. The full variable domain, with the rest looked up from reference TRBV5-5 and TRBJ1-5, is DAGVTQSPTHLIKTRGQQVTLRCSPISGHKSVSWYQQVLGQGPQFIFQYYEKEERGRGNFPDRFSARQFPNYSSELNVNALLLGDSALYLCASSLGIERRSNQPQHFGDGTRLSIL.

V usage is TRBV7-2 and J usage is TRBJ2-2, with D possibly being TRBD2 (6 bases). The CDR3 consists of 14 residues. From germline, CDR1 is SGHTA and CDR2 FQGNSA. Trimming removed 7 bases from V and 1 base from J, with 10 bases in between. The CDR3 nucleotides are TGTGCCAGCACAACGGGAGTGAACACCGGGGAGCTGTTTTTT. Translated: CASTTGVNTGELFF.

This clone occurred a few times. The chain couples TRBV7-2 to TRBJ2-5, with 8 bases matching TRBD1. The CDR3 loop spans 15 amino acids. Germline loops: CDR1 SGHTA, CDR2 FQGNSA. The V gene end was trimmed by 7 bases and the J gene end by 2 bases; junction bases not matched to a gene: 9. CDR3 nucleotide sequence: TGTGCCAGCACCGCAGGGGGCGCGGTACAAGAGACCCAGTACTTC. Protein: CASTAGGAVQETQYF. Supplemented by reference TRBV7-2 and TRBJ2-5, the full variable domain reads GAGVSQSPSNKVTEKGKDVELRCDPISGHTALYWYRQSLGQGLEFLIYFQGNSAPDKSGLPSDRFSAERTGGSVSTLTIQRTQQEDSAVYLCASTAGGAVQETQYFGPGTRLLVL.

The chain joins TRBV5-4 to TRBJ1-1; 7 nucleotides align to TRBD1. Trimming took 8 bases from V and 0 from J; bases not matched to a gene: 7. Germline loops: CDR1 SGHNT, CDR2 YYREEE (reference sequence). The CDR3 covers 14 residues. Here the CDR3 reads CASNRQGLNTEAFF. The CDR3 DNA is TGTGCCAGTAACCGACAGGGTCTGAACACTGAAGCTTTCTTT.

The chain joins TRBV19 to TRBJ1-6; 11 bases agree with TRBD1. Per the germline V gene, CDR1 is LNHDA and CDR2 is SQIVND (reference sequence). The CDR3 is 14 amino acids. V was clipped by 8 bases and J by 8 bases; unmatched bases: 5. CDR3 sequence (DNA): TGTGCCAGTCGTCGGACAGGGGGCTATTCACCCCTCCACTTT. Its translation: CASRRTGGYSPLHF.

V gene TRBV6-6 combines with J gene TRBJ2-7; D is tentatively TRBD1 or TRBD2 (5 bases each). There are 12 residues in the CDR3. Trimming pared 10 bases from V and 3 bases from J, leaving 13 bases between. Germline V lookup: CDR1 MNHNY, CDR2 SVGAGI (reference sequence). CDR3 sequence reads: CATRDGFYEQYF. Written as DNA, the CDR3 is TGTGCCACCAGGGACGGATTCTACGAGCAGTACTTC.

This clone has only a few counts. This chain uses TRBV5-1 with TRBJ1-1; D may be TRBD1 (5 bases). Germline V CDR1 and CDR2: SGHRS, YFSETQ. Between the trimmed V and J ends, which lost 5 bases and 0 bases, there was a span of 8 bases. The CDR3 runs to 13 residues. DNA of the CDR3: TGCGCCAGCAGTGACAGACTGAACACTGAAGCTTTCTTT. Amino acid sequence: CASSDRLNTEAFF.

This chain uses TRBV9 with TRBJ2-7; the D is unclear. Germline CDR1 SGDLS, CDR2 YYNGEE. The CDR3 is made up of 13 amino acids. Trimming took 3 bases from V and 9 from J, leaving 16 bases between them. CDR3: CASSGGEGGRQYF. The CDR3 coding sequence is TGTGCCAGCAGCGGGGGTGAAGGCGGCAGGCAGTACTTC.